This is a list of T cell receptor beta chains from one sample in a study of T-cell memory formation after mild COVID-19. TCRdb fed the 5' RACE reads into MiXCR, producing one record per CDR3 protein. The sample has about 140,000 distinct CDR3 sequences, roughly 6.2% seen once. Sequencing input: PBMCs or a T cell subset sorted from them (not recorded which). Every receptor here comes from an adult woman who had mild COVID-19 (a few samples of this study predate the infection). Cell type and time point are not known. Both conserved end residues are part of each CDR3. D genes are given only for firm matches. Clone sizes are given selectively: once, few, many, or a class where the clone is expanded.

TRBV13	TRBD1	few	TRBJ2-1	TGTGCCAGCAGTCAACCGGGCAGGGGGCGTCAGAATGAGCAGTTCTTC	CASSQPGRGRQNEQFF
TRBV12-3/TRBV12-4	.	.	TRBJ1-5	TGTGCCAGCAGTCCGAGCCCCTGGGCCTCGGGGAGATGGGGCAATCAGCCCCAGCATTTT	CASSPSPWASGRWGNQPQHF
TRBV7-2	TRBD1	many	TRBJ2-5	TGTGCCAGCAGCTTAGCCCCCCCGACAGGGGTGGGCCAAGAGACCCAGTACTTC	CASSLAPPTGVGQETQYF
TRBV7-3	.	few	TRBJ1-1	TGTGCCAGCAATATGGGGATAAACACTGAAGCTTTCTTT	CASNMGINTEAFF
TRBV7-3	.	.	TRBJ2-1	TGTGCCAGCAGTTCGCAGGCGGGCCTATACAATGAGCAGTTCTTC	CASSSQAGLYNEQFF
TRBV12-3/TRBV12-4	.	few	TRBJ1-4	TGTGCCAGCAGTTTGAGGACATATGAAAAACTGTTTTTT	CASSLRTYEKLFF
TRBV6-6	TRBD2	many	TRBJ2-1	TGTGCCAGCAGTCTCATAGCGGGGGGGAACAATGAGCAGTTCTTC	CASSLIAGGNNEQFF
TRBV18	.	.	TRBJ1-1	TGTGCCAGCTCTCCCGGCAACTCAGAAGCTTTCTTT	CASSPGNSEAFF
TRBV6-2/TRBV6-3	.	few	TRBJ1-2	TGTGCCAGCAACGGAAGAAACTATGGCTACACCTTC	CASNGRNYGYTF
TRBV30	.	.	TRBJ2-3	TGTGCCTGGAGTGGAGAGTGGAAGGGGGGCCTGCTGGGTACGCAGTATTTT	CAWSGEWKGGLLGTQYF
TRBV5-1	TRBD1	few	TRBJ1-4	TGCGCCAGCAGCCAAACCGCCGACAGGGTGGAAAAACTGTTTTTT	CASSQTADRVEKLFF
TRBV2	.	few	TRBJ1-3	TGTGCCAGCAGTGAAGCTAGCGTTAGGTTCTCTGGAAACACCATATATTTT	CASSEASVRFSGNTIYF
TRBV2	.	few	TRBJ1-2	TGTGCCAGCGACCGGGACGGACTCTATGGCTACACCTTC	CASDRDGLYGYTF
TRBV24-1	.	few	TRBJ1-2	TGTGCCACCAGTGCGGGGTATGGCTACACCTTC	CATSAGYGYTF
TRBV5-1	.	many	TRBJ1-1	TGCGCCAGCAGCTTGGCCGCGGGGGGCACTGAAGCTTTCTTT	CASSLAAGGTEAFF
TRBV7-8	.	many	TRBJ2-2	TGTGCCAGCAGCTTAGCGGAGGGAACCGGGGAGCTGTTTTTT	CASSLAEGTGELFF
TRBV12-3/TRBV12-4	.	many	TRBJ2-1	TGTGCCAGCAGCAGATCGCGGGAGCAGTTCTTC	CASSRSREQFF
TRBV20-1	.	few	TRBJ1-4	TGCAGTGCTAGAGGCCCAGGGAGTAATGAAAAACTGTTTTTT	CSARGPGSNEKLFF
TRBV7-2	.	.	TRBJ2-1	TGTGCCAGCAGCCCACGCGTGGCTAATAATGAGCAGTTCTTC	CASSPRVANNEQFF
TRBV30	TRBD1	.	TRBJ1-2	TGTGCCTGGAGTCTAAGACAGGGTAATGGCTACACCTTC	CAWSLRQGNGYTF
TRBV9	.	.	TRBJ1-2	TGTGCCAGCAGGGCCTTGACCCGCCCGGATGGCTACACCTTC	CASRALTRPDGYTF
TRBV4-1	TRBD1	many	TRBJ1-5	TGCGCCAGCAGCCAAGTCGACAGGGACAATCAGCCCCAGCATTTT	CASSQVDRDNQPQHF
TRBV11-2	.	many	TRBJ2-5	TGTGCCAGCAGCTTTACTAACACCGTCCAAGAGACCCAGTACTTC	CASSFTNTVQETQYF
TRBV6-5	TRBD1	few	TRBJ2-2	TGTGCCAGCAGTTACGACAGGGGGCTTACCGGGGAGCTGTTTTTT	CASSYDRGLTGELFF
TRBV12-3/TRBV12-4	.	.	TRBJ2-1	TGTGCCAGCAGCCGAACGACTAACAATGAGCAGTTCTTC	CASSRTTNNEQFF
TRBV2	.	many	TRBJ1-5	TGTGCCAAGGGGCTTGGGAGCAATCAGCCCCAGCATTTT	CAKGLGSNQPQHF